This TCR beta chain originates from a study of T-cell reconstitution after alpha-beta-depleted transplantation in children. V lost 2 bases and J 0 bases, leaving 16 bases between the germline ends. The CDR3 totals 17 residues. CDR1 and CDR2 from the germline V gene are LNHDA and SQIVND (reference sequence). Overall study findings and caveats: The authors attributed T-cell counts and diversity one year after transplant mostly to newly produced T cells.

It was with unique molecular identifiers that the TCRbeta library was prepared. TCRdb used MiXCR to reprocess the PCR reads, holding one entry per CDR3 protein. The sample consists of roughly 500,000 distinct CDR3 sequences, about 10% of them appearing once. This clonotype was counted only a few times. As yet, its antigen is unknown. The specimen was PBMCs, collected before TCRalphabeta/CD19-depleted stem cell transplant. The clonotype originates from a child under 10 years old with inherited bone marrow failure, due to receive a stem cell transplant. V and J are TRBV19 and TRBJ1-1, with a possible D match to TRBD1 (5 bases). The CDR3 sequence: CASSIIEGFQLNTEAFF. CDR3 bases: TGTGCCAGTAGTATAATCGAGGGGTTCCAATTGAACACTGAAGCTTTCTTT.